This passage covers 4 T cell receptor beta chains from one sample sequenced in a study of cytomegalovirus exposure and HLA in healthy donors. Clones were sequenced by immunoSEQ multiplex PCR, and TCRdb holds only the in-frame ones, with some missing. The sample has about 180,000 clones; about 85% are singletons. Material for sequencing was PBMCs. All receptors come from a man between 18 and 35 years old in good health and CMV-seropositive.

To note about this clone: Other DNA sequences in the sample encode the same CDR3. This rearrangement joins TRBV4-1 to TRBJ1-5; 10 nucleotides agree with TRBD1. The CDR3 has 14 amino acids. Trimming took 4 bases from V and 6 from J; bases not matched to a gene: 3. Looked up from germline, CDR1 is MGHRA and CDR2 is YSYEKL. CDR3 amino acids: CASSPTGGGQPQHF. CDR3 DNA: TGCGCCAGCAGCCCGACAGGGGGCGGTCAGCCCCAGCATTTT.

For this clone: Other DNA sequences from this sample encode an identical CDR3 as well. For the CDR3, the DNA is TGTGCCAGTAGTATTGGAGAGACCGGGGAGCTGTTTTTT. Translated, it gives CASSIGETGELFF. The chain carries TRBV19 and TRBJ2-2; D is ambiguous. In germline, CDR1 is LNHDA, CDR2 SQIVND (reference sequence). The CDR3 contains 13 residues. Trimming removed 3 bases from V and 5 bases from J, with 7 bases in between.

This chain uses TRBV7-2 with TRBJ2-1; TRBD2 matches at 16 bases. CDR1 and CDR2 (germline): SGHTA, FQGNSA. The CDR3 runs to 16 residues. Trimming at V came to 4 bases and at J to 8 bases, leaving 5 bases not matched to a gene. CDR3 nucleotide sequence: TGTGCCAGCAGCTCATCGGGACTAGCGGGAGGGCATGAGCAGTTCTTC. Amino acid sequence: CASSSSGLAGGHEQFF.

The CDR3 reads CASSPSGQPQHF. CDR3 in DNA: TGTGCCAGCAGCCCCTCCGGTCAGCCCCAGCATTTT. The chain links TRBV28 to TRBJ1-5; D is unresolved. CDR1 is MDHEN, CDR2 SYDVKM, per germline. V was pared by 6 bases and J by 6 bases, with 9 bases between. This CDR3 spans 12 amino acids. Combining the CDR3 with reference TRBV28 and TRBJ1-5 gives the whole variable domain DVKVTQSSRYLVKRTGEKVFLECVQDMDHENMFWYRQDPGLGLRLIYFSYDVKMKEKGDIPEGYSVSREKKERFSLILESASTNQTSMYLCASSPSGQPQHFGDGTRLSIL.